This T cell receptor beta chain was sequenced for a study of T cells in pancreatic ductal adenocarcinoma (dated by TCRdb to 2017 to 2019). Some background on the complete study: Seeking insight into the adaptive T-cell response that arises naturally, the researchers examined how many CD8+ T cells infiltrated tumors of resected pancreatic ductal adenocarcinoma, where they sat, and what features they had, alongside the same properties of suppressive cells.

With respect to this clone: Its recognized antigen is unknown. Base qualities are not provided; no much larger clone lies one nucleotide away.

From its cysteine to its phenylalanine, the CDR3 spans 18 amino acids. The CDR3 DNA has 54 bases and is translated from base 1. V has 3 bases trimmed and J has 1 base trimmed; junction bases matching no gene number 14. Looking up the germline V gene yields CDR1 SGHNT and CDR2 YENEEA. The immunoSEQ hsTCRB kit was used to amplify TCR beta CDR3 regions from genomic DNA. High-throughput TRB CDR3 sequencing was performed on an Illumina HiSeq system. As for the original processing: The immunoSEQ software was used to analyze the sequencing reads, and any nonproductive sequences containing premature stops or frame-shifts were left out. To calculate repertoire clonality, Shannon entropy was normalized by log2 of the number of unique productive sequences, and that value was subtracted from one. Sourced from immuneACCESS, this table was stored by TCRdb with only in-frame sequences that have V and J called. A share of the clones is absent; for the studies checked, an unresolved V gene accounts for under half, and the remainder has no known explanation. V and J calls and clone size are as listed in that table; D and trimming were resolved from the DNA. The sample table contains 2,000 to 3,000 clones; only one count was recorded for 70% to 80% of them. Around 13% of the sample goes to the ten largest clones.

Selected pancreatic ductal adenocarcinoma patients had undergone surgery without neoadjuvant therapy. Immediately after surgery, resected tumor tissue was collected into ice-cold media, and a portion of the resected tumor tissue was flash frozen for DNA and RNA. Using the DNeasy Blood and Tissue Kit along with Proteinase K and RNase treatment, genomic DNA was extracted from 6 or 7 PBMC specimens and fewer than ten flash-frozen tumor specimens. Study-wide findings and limitations: Compared with tumor samples, blood samples had more total productive templates and 7.5 to 9-fold more unique clonotypes. Since most pancreatic cancer patients present with inoperable disease, the resected cohort was skewed toward the minority of patients who had early-stage disease. No significant difference in T-cell clonality was found between tumor and blood, with mean clonality of approximately 0.11 in tumors and around 0.074 in blood. Comparisons of clonality between tumor and blood may be biased toward lower diversity because tumors are enriched in CD45RO+ effector T cells rather than naive T cells.

The TCR was taken from a human donor with pancreatic ductal adenocarcinoma. The material sequenced was pancreatic tumor tissue. The V and J genes are TRBV11-3 and TRBJ2-5; 7 central bases correspond to TRBD1. The CDR3 protein is CASSFTSHPGQVQETQYF. The bases read TGTGCCAGCAGCTTCACTAGTCACCCCGGACAGGTCCAAGAGACCCAGTACTTC.